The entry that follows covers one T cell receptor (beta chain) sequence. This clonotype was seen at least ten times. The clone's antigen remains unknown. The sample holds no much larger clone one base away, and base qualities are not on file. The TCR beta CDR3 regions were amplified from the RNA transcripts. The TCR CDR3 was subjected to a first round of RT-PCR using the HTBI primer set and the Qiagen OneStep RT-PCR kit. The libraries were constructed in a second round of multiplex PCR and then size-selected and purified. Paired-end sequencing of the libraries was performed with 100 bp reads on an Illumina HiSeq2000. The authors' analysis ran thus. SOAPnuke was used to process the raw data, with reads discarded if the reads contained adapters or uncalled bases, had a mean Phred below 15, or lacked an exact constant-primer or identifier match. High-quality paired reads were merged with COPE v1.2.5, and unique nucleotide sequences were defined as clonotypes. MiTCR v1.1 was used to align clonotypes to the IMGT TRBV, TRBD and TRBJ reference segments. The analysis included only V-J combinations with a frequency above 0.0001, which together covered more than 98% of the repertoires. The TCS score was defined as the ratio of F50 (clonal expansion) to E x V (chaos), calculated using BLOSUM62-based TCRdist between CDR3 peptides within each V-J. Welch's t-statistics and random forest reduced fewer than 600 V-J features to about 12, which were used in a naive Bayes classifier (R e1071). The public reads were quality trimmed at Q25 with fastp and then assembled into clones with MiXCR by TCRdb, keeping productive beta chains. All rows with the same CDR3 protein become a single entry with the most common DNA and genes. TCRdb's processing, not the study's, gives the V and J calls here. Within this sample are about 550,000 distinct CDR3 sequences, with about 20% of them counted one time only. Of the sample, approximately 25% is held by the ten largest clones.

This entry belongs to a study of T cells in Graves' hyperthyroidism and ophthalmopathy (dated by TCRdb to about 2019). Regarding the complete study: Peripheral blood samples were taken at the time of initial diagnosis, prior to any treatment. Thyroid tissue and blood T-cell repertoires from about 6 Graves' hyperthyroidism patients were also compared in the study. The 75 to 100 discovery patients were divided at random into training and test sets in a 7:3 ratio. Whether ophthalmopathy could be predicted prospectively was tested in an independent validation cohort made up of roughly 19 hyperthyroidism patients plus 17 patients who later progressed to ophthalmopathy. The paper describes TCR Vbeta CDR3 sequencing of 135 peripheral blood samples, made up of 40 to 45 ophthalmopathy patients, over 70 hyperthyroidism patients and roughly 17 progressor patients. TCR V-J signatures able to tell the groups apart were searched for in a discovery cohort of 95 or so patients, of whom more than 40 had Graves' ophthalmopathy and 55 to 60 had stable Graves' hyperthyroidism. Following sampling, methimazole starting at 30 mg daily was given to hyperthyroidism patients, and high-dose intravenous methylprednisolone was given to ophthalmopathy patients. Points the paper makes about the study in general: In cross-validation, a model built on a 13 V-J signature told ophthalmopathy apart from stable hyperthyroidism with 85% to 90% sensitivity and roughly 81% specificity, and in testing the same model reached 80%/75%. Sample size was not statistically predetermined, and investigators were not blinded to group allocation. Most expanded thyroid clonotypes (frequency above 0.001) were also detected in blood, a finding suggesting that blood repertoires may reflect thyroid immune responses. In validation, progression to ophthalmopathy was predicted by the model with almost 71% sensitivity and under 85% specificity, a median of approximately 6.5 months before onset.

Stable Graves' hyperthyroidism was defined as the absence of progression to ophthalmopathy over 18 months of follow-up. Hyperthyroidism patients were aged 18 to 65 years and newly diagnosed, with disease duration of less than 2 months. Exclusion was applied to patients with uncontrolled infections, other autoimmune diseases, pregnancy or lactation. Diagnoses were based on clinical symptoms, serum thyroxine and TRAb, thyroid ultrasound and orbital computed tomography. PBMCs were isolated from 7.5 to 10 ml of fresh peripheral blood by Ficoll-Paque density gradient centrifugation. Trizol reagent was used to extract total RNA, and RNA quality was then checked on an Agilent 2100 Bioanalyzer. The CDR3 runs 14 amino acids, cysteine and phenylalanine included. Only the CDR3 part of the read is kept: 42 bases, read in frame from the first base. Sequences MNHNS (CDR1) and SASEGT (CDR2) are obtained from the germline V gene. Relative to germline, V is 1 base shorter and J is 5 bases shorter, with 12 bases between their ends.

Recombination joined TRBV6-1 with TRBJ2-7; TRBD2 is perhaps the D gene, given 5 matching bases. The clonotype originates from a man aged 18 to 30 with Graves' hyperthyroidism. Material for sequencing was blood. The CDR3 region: CASSEDPEEDEQYF. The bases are TGTGCCAGCAGTGAAGATCCGGAGGAGGACGAGCAGTACTTC.